The 10 T cell receptor beta chains below come from one sample, sequenced in a study of blood T cell repertoires in COVID-19. Assay: immunoSEQ multiplex PCR; the TCRdb copy retains only in-frame clones and omits some. Found here are 40,000 to 60,000 clones, about 88% of them singletons; the top ten hold under 6%. Sequencing was carried out using peripheral blood. The receptors derive from a man aged 35 to 55 with active COVID-19.

This clone was seen only once. The chain has TRBV7-2 and TRBJ2-3, with D unclear. Trimming removed 1 base at V and 6 bases at J, with 8 bases between. The CDR3 runs to 13 residues. The germline gives CDR1 SGHTA, CDR2 FQGNSA. CDR3 DNA sequence: TGTGCCAGCAGCTTAGTAGCTTGGGATACGCAGTATTTT. This encodes CASSLVAWDTQYF.

The chain has TRBV4-1 and TRBJ1-5, with D hard to call. CDR1 and CDR2 from the germline V gene are MGHRA and YSYEKL. The CDR3 loop spans 15 amino acids. Trimming removed 1 base at V and 6 bases at J, with 13 bases between. CDR3 sequence: CASSQGTVFIQPQHF. CDR3 DNA: TGCGCCAGCAGCCAAGGCACAGTTTTCATTCAGCCCCAGCATTTT.

CDR3 bases: TGTGCCACCACCCTCCTTCCTCTGACAGGGGACTCGACCGGGGAGCTGTTTTTT. It is translated as CATTLLPLTGDSTGELFF. The chain links TRBV15 to TRBJ2-2; 8 nucleotides agree with TRBD1. This CDR3 region has 18 residues. The germline gives CDR1 LNHNV, CDR2 YYDKDF (reference sequence). With 7 bases clipped from V and 5 bases from J, the junction kept 18 bases outside the gene matches.

Notes on this clone: A read error may account for a junction end that differs from germline. The genes are TRBV15 and TRBJ2-1; 9 bases fit TRBD2. Germline V CDR1 and CDR2: LNHNV, YYDKDF (reference sequence). The CDR3 contains 16 residues. CDR3 sequence reads: CATSRTSGAYYHEQFF. The CDR3 region has the DNA TGTGCCACCAGCAGGACTAGCGGAGCCTACTACCATGAGCAGTTCTTC.

Here the CDR3 reads CASSQSGQGLEPQHF. The DNA of the CDR3 is TGTGCCAGCAGCCAATCGGGACAGGGTCTGGAGCCCCAGCATTTT. This sequence joins TRBV16 and TRBJ1-5; TRBD1 matches at 9 bases. The V gene end was trimmed by 0 bases and the J gene end by 8 bases; junction bases not matched to a gene: 5. From germline, CDR1 is KGHSY and CDR2 FQNENV. The CDR3 runs to 15 residues. Based on the CDR3 plus reference TRBV16 and TRBJ1-5, the full variable domain is GEEVAQTPKHLVRGEGQKAKLYCAPIKGHSYVFWYQQVLKNEFKFLISFQNENVFDETGMPKERFSAKCLPNSPCSLEIQATKLEDSAVYFCASSQSGQGLEPQHFGDGTRLSIL.

The chain links TRBV5-1 to TRBJ1-4; weak D call: TRBD1 (5 bases). Per the germline V gene, CDR1 is SGHRS and CDR2 is YFSETQ. The CDR3 runs 15 residues. The V end lost 7 bases, the J end lost 5 bases, and 18 bases lay between the germline ends. CDR3 in amino acids: CASGASGRINEKLFF. Written as DNA, the CDR3 is TGCGCCAGCGGGGCTTCGGGTCGGATCAATGAAAAACTGTTTTTT.

This clone showed up just a few times. The chain couples TRBV5-1 to TRBJ1-2; 10 bases fit TRBD1. Germline lookup yields CDR1 SGHRS and CDR2 YFSETQ. The CDR3 runs to 17 residues. V dropped 3 bases and J dropped 6; count of bases not matched to a gene: 14. The DNA for the CDR3 is TGCGCCAGCAGCTGGACCGGGACAGGGGTAATTGAAGATGGCTACACCTTC. Residues: CASSWTGTGVIEDGYTF.

A remark on this clone: Distinct nucleotide sequences in the sample also encode this CDR3. This chain joins TRBV7-6 and TRBJ1-4; D is unclear. The CDR3 is 14 amino acids. The germline V gene has CDR1 SGHVS and CDR2 FNYEAQ. The V end lost 5 bases, the J end lost 4 bases, and 11 bases lay between the germline ends. The CDR3 region is CASSPIASNEKLFF. The DNA for the CDR3 is TGTGCCAGCAGCCCCATAGCCAGTAATGAAAAACTGTTTTTT.

The chain couples TRBV7-9 to TRBJ2-5; 12 nucleotides align to TRBD1. This CDR3 has 15 amino acids. CDR1 and CDR2 (germline): SEHNR, FQNEAQ (reference sequence). V lost 4 bases to trimming and J lost 4 bases; unmatched junction nucleotides: 4. The CDR3 is CASSWGQGAGETQYF. In DNA, the CDR3 is TGTGCCAGCAGCTGGGGACAGGGGGCAGGAGAGACCCAGTACTTC.

This chain links TRBV27 with TRBJ2-3; 8 nucleotides match TRBD1. Per germline, CDR1 MNHEY and CDR2 SMNVEV (reference sequence). V lost 5 bases, J lost 2 bases, and 9 bases stayed unmatched. The CDR3 runs to 16 residues. The CDR3, as DNA: TGTGCCAGCAGTCACCTTCAGGGGGCCTTCACAGATACGCAGTATTTT. Translated: CASSHLQGAFTDTQYF.